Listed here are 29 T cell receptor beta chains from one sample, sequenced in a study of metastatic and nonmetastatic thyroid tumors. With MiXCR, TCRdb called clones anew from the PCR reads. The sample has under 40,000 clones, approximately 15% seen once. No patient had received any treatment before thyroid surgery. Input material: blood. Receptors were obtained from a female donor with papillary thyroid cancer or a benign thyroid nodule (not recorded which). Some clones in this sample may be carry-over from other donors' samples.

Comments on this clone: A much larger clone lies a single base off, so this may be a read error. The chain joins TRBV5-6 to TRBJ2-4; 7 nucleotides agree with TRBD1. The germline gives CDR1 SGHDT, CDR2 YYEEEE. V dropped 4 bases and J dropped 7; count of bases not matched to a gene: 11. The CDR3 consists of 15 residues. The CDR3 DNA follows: TGTGCCAGCAGCATCTCCGCGACAGGGCGTAACATTCAGTACTTC. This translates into CASSISATGRNIQYF.

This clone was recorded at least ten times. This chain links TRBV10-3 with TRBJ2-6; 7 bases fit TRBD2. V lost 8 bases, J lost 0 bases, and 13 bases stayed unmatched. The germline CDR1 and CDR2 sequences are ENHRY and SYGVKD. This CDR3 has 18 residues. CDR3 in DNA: TGTGCCATCCAGGCCCACTCTAGCGGAGGCTCTGGGGCCAACGTCCTGACTTTC. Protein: CAIQAHSSGGSGANVLTF.

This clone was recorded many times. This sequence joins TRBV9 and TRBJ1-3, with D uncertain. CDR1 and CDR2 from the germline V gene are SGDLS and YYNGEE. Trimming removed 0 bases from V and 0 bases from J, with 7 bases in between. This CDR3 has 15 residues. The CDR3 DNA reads TGTGCCAGCAGCGTAGCTGGCAGCTCTGGAAACACCATATATTTT. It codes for CASSVAGSSGNTIYF.

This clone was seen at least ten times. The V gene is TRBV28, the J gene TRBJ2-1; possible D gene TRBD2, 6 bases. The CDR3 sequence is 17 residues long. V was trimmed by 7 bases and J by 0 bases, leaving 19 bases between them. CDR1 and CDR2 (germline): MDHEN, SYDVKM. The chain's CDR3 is CASTSRLGGTSYNEQFF. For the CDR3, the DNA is TGTGCCAGCACCTCTAGGCTGGGCGGGACCTCCTACAATGAGCAGTTCTTC.

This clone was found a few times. The CDR3 DNA sequence: TGTGCCATCCCCCGGGACAGGGGGATGGAGACCCAGTACTTC. Its protein is CAIPRDRGMETQYF. The chain carries TRBV27 and TRBJ2-5; 11 bases match TRBD1. V was clipped by 10 bases and J by 5 bases; unmatched bases: 9. CDR1 MNHEY and CDR2 SMNVEV come from the germline V gene (reference sequence). This CDR3 contains 14 residues.

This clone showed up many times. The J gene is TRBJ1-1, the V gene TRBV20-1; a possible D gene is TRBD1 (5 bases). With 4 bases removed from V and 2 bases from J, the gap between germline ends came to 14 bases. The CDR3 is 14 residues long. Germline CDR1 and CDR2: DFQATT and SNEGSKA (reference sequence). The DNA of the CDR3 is TGCAGTGCTACGGACGGGGGAGAAAACACTGAAGCTTTCTTT. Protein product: CSATDGGENTEAFF.

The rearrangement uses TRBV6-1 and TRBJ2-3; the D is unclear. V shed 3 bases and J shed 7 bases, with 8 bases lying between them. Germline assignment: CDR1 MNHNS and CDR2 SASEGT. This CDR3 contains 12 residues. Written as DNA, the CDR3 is TGTGCCAGCAGTGATAGCTCATATACGCAGTATTTT. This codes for CASSDSSYTQYF.

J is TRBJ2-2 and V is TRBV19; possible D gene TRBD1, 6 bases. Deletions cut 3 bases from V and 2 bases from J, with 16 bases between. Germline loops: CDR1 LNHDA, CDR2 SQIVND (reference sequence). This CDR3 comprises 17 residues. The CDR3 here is CASSMRGPGTNTGELFF. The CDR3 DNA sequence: TGTGCCAGTAGTATGCGCGGACCAGGGACAAACACCGGGGAGCTGTTTTTT. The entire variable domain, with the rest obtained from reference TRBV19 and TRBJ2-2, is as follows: DGGITQSPKYLFRKEGQNVTLSCEQNLNHDAMYWYRQDPGQGLRLIYYSQIVNDFQKGDIAEGYSVSREKKESFPLTVTSAQKNPTAFYLCASSMRGPGTNTGELFFGEGSRLTVL.

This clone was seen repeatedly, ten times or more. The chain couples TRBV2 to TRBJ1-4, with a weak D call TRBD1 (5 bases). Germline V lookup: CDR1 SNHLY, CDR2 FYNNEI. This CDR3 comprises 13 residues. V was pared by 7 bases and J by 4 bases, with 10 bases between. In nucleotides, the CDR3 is TGTGCCAGCACTCGGGACCATAATGAAAAACTGTTTTTT. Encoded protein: CASTRDHNEKLFF. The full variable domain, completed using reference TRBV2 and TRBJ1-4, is EPEVTQTPSHQVTQMGQEVILRCVPISNHLYFYWYRQILGQKVEFLVSFYNNEISEKSEIFDDQFSVERPDGSNFTLKIRSTKLEDSAMYFCASTRDHNEKLFFGSGTQLSVL.

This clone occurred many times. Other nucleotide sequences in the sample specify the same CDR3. This CDR3 reads CASSLVGRRGGTEAFF. In nucleotides, the CDR3 is TGCGCCAGCAGCTTGGTGGGGCGGCGGGGTGGCACTGAAGCTTTCTTT. V gene TRBV5-1 combines with J gene TRBJ1-1, with TRBD1 as a possible D gene (5 bases). The CDR3 totals 16 residues. Trimming took 0 bases from V and 4 from J, leaving 16 bases between them. Germline-derived CDR1 and CDR2 are SGHRS and YFSETQ.

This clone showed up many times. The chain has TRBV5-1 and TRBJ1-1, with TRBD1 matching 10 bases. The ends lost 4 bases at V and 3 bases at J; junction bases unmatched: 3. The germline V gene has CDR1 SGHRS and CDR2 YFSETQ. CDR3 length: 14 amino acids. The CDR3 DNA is TGCGCCAGCAGCATCGGGACAGGGGACACTGAAGCTTTCTTT. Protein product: CASSIGTGDTEAFF.

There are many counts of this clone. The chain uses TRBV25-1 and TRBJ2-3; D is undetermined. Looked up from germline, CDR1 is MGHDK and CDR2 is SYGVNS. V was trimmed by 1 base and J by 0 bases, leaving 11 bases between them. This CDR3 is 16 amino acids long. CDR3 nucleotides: TGTGCCAGCAGTGAATGGGCCGGACCTAGCACAGATACGCAGTATTTT. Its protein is CASSEWAGPSTDTQYF.

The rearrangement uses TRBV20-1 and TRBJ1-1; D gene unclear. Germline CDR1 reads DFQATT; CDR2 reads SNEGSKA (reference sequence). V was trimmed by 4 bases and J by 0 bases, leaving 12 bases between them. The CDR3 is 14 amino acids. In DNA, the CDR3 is TGCAGTGCTAAACCGTTACAGATGAACACTGAAGCTTTCTTT. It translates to CSAKPLQMNTEAFF.

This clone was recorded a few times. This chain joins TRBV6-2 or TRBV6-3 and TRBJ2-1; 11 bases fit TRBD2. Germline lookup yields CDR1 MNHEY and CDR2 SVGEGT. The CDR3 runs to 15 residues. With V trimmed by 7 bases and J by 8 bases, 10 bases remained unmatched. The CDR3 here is CASITLAGGRDEQFF. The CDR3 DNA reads TGTGCCAGCATTACCCTAGCGGGAGGAAGAGATGAGCAGTTCTTC.

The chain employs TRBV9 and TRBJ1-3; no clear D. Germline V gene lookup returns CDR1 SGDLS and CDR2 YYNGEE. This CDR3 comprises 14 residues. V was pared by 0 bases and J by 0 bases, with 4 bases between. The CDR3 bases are TGTGCCAGCAGCGTAGCCGTCTCTGGAAACACCATATATTTT. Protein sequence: CASSVAVSGNTIYF. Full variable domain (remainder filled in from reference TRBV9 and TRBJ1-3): DSGVTQTPKHLITATGQRVTLRCSPRSGDLSVYWYQQSLDQGLQFLIQYYNGEERAKGNILERFSAQQFPDLHSELNLSSLELGDSALYFCASSVAVSGNTIYFGEGSWLTVV.

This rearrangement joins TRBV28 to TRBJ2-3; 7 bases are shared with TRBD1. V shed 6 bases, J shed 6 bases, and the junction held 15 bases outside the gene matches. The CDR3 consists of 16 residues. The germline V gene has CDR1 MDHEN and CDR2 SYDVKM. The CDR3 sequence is CASRSPGQWSVDTQYF. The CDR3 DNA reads TGTGCCAGCAGATCCCCGGGACAGTGGTCTGTGGATACGCAGTATTTT.

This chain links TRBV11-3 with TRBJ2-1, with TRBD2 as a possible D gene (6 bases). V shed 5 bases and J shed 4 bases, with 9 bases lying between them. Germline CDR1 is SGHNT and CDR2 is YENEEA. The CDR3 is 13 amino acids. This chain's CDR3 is CASSKGLYNEQFF. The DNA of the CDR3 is TGTGCCAGCAGCAAGGGACTGTACAATGAGCAGTTCTTC.

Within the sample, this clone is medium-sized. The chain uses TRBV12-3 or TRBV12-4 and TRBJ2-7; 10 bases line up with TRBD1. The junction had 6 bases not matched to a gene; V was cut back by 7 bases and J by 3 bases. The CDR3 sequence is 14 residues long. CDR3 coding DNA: TGTGCCAGCACCTCCGGGACAGGGGTCTACGAGCAGTACTTC. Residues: CASTSGTGVYEQYF.

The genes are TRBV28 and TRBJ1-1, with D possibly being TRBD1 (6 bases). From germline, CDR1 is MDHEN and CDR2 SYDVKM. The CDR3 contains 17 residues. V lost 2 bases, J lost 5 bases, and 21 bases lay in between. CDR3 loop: CASSLPTGQTPGTEAFF. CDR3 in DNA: TGTGCCAGCAGTTTACCGACAGGACAAACCCCGGGGACTGAAGCTTTCTTT.

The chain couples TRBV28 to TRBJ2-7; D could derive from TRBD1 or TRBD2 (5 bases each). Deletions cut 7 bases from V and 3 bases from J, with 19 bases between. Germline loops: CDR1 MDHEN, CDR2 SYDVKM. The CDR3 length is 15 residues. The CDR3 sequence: CASIPGQGFFYEQYF. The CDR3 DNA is TGTGCCAGCATCCCGGGGCAGGGCTTTTTCTACGAGCAGTACTTC.

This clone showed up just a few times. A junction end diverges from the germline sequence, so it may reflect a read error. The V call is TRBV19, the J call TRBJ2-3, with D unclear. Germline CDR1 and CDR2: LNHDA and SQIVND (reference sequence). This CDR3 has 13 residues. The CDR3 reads CARSETSTDRQYF. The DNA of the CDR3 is TGTGCCAGATCGGAGACAAGCACAGATAGGCAGTATTTT.

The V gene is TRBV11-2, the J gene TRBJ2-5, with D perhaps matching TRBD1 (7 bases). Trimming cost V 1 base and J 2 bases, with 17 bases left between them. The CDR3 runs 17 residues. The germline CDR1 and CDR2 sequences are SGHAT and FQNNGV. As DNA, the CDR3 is TGTGCCAGCAGCTTAGGAACCAGGGGGGAGAGGCAAGAGACCCAGTACTTC. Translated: CASSLGTRGERQETQYF. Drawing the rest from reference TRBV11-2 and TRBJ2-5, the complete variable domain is EAGVAQSPRYKIIEKRQSVAFWCNPISGHATLYWYQQILGQGPKLLIQFQNNGVVDDSQLPKDRFSAERLKGVDSTLKIQPAKLEDSAVYLCASSLGTRGERQETQYFGPGTRLLVL.

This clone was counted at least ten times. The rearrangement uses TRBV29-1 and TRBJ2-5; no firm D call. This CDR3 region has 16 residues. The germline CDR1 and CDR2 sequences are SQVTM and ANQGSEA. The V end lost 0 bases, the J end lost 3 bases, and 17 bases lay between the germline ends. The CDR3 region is CSVEDGVGRVKETQYF. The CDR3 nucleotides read TGCAGCGTTGAAGATGGGGTAGGGCGAGTAAAAGAGACCCAGTACTTC.

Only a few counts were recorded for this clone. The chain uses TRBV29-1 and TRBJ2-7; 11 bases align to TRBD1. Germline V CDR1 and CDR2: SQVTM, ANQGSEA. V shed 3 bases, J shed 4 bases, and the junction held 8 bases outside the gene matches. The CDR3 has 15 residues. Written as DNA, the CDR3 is TGCAGCGTTGACTCGGCCGGGACAGGGGGTTACGAGCAGTACTTC. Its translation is CSVDSAGTGGYEQYF.

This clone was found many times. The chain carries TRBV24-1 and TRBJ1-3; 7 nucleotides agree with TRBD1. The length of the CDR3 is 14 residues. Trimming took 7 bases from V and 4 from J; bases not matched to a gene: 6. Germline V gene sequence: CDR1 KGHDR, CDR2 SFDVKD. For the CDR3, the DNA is TGTGCCACCAGAGGAAGGGGGCTCGGAAACACCATATATTTT. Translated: CATRGRGLGNTIYF.

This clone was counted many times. In DNA form, the CDR3 reads TGTGCCAGCAGCCTGGGGGAGACCCAGTACTTC. Translated: CASSLGETQYF. The chain couples TRBV2 to TRBJ2-5, with D uncertain. The V end lost 6 bases, the J end lost 5 bases, and 7 bases lay between the germline ends. This CDR3 is built from 11 residues. The germline CDR1 and CDR2 sequences are SNHLY and FYNNEI.

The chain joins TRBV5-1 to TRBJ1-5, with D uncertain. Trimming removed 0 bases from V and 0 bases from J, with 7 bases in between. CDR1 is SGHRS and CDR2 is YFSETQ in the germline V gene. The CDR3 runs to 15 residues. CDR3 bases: TGCGCCAGCAGCTTGGCTGGATTTAGCAATCAGCCCCAGCATTTT. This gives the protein CASSLAGFSNQPQHF.

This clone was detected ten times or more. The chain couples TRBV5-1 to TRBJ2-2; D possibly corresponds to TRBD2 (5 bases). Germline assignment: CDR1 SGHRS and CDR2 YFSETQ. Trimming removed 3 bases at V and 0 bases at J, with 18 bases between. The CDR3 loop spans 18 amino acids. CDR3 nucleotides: TGCGCCAGCAGCTCAGGAGAGGGCGGCGGCACGAACACCGGGGAGCTGTTTTTT. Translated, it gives CASSSGEGGGTNTGELFF. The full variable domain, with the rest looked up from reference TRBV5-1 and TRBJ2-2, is KAGVTQTPRYLIKTRGQQVTLSCSPISGHRSVSWYQQTPGQGLQFLFEYFSETQRNKGNFPGRFSGRQFSNSRSEMNVSTLELGDSALYLCASSSGEGGGTNTGELFFGEGSRLTVL.

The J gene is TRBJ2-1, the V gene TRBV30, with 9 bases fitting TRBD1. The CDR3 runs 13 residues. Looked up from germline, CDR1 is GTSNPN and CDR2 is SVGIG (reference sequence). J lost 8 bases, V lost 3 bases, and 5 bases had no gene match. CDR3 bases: TGTGCCTGGAGAGGGACAGGGATGTATGAGCAGTTCTTC. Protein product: CAWRGTGMYEQFF.